One sample yielded the 4 T cell receptor beta chains listed below, sequenced in a study of blood T cell repertoires in COVID-19. TCRdb's copy holds only in-frame clones and misses some; the assay was immunoSEQ multiplex PCR. The data contain 250,000 to 300,000 clones, around 90% of them singletons. Sequencing was done on a sample of peripheral blood. These receptors all stem from a woman aged 45-59 years who had recovered from COVID-19.

This chain uses TRBV19 with TRBJ2-7, with 8 bases aligning to TRBD2. Germline CDR1 reads LNHDA; CDR2 reads SQIVND (reference sequence). Losses at the gene ends were 5 bases for V and 6 bases for J; bases not matched to a gene: 3. The CDR3 loop spans 12 amino acids. The CDR3 sequence is CASSSRGGEQYF. CDR3 DNA: TGTGCCAGTAGTTCCCGGGGGGGCGAGCAGTACTTC.

The chain carries TRBV5-6 and TRBJ1-5; perhaps TRBD1 as D (5 bases). Germline V gives CDR1 SGHDT, CDR2 YYEEEE. CDR3 size: 15 residues. Trimming pared 4 bases from V and 4 bases from J, leaving 15 bases between. CDR3 loop: CASSPGWGGNQPQHF. In DNA form, the CDR3 reads TGTGCCAGCAGCCCAGGATGGGGGGGAAATCAGCCCCAGCATTTT.

V gene TRBV6-6 combines with J gene TRBJ2-7; TRBD2 matches 14 bases. The trim removed 6 bases at V and 8 bases at J, leaving 9 bases unmatched. CDR3 size: 15 residues. CDR1 is MNHNY, CDR2 SVGAGI, per germline (reference sequence). CDR3 coding DNA: TGTGCCAGCAGGGGACTAGCGGGAGCCCCGGGGCAGCAGTACTTC. This translates into CASRGLAGAPGQQYF.

This clone was seen once. The chain is built from TRBV9 and TRBJ1-1, with a tentative D call TRBD1 (5 bases). The CDR3 is 14 amino acids. The V and J ends lost 4 bases and 11 bases respectively, with 21 bases between them. Per the germline V gene, CDR1 is SGDLS and CDR2 is YYNGEE. DNA of the CDR3: TGTGCCAGCAGCCCCCGCCTTGGGCCCCCAGGGGCTTTCTTT. Its translation: CASSPRLGPPGAFF.